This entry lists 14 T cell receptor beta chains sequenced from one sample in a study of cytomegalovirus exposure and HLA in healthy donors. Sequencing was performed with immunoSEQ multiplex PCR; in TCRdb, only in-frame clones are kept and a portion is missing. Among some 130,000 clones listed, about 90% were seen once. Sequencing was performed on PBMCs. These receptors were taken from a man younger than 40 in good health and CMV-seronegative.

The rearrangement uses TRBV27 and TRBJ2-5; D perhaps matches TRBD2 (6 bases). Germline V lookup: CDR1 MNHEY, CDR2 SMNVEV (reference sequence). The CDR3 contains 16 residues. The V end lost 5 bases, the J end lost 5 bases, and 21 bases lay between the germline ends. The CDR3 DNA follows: TGTGCCAGCAGTCCTGAACTAGCCCTCGCAGATGAGACCCAGTACTTC. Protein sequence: CASSPELALADETQYF.

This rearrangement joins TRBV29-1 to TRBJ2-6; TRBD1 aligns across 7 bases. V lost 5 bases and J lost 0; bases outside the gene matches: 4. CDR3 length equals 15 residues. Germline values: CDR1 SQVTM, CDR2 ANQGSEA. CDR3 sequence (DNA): TGCAGCGTTCAGGGGGAACGCTCTGGGGCCAACGTCCTGACTTTC. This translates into CSVQGERSGANVLTF.

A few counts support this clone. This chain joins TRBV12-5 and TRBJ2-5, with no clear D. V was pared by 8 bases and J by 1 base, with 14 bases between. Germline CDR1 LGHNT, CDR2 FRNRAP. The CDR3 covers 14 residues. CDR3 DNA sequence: TGTGCTAGTTCGTTGGAACAGATCCAAGAGACCCAGTACTTC. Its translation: CASSLEQIQETQYF. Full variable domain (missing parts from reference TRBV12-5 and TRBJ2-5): DARVTQTPRHKVTEMGQEVTMRCQPILGHNTVFWYRQTMMQGLELLAYFRNRAPLDDSGMPKDRFSAEMPDATLATLKIQPSEPRDSAVYFCASSLEQIQETQYFGPGTRLLVL.

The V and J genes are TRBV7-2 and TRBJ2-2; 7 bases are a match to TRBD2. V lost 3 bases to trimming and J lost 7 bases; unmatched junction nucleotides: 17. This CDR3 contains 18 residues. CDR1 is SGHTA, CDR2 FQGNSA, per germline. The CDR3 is CASSFPLEQRGMNGELFF. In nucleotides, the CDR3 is TGTGCCAGCAGCTTTCCCCTCGAGCAGCGGGGTATGAACGGGGAGCTGTTTTTT.

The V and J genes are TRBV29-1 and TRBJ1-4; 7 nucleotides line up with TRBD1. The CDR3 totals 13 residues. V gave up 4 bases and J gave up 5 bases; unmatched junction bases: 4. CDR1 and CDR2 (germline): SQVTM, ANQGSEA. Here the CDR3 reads CSVGGRGNEKLFF. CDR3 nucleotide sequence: TGCAGCGTTGGGGGCAGGGGGAATGAAAAACTGTTTTTT.

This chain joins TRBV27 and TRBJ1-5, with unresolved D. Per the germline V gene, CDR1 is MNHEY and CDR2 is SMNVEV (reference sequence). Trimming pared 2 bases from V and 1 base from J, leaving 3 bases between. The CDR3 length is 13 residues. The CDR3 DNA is TGTGCCAGCAGTTTACAAAGCAATCAGCCCCAGCATTTT. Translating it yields CASSLQSNQPQHF.

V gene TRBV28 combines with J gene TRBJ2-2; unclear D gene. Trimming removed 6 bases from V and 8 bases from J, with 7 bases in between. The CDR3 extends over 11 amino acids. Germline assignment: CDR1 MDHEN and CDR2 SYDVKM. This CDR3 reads CASRETGELFF. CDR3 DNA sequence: TGTGCCAGCAGAGAAACTGGGGAGCTGTTTTTT.

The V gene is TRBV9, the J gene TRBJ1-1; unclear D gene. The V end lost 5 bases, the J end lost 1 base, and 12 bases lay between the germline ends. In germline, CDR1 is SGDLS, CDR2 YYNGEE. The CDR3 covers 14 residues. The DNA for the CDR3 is TGTGCCAGCAGGTCGGGAAGGTCGAACACTGAAGCTTTCTTT. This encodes CASRSGRSNTEAFF.

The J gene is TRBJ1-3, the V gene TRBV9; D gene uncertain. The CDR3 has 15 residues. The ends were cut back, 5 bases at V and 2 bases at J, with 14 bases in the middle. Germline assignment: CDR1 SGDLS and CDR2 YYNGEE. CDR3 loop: CASSRSGSPGNTIYF. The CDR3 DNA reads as TGTGCCAGCAGTCGTAGTGGTTCCCCTGGAAACACCATATATTTT.

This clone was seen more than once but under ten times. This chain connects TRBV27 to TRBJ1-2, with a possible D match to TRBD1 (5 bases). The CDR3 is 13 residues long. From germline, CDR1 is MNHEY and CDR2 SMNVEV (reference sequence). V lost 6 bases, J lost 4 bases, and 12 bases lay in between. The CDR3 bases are TGTGCCAGCAGCTACGACAGACGCTATGGCTACACCTTC. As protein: CASSYDRRYGYTF.

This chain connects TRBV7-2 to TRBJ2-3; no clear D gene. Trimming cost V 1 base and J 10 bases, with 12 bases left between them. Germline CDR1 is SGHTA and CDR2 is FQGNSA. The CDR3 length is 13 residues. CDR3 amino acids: CASSLVYREPQYF. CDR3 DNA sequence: TGTGCCAGCAGCTTAGTTTATCGAGAGCCGCAGTATTTT.

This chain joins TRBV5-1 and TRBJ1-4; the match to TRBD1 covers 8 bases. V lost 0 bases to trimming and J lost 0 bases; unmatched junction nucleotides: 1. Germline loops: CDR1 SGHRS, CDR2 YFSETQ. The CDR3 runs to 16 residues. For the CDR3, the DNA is TGCGCCAGCAGCTTGGGGACAGGGCCAACTAATGAAAAACTGTTTTTT. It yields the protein CASSLGTGPTNEKLFF.

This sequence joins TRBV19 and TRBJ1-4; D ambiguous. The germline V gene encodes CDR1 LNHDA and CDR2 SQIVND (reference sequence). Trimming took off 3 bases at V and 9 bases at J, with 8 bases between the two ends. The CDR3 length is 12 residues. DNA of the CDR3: TGTGCCAGTAGTATGGAGCTCCAAAAACTGTTTTTT. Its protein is CASSMELQKLFF.

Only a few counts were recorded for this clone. The CDR3 region is CASSGSGYEQYF. The DNA for the CDR3 is TGTGCCAGCAGTGGGTCCGGGTACGAGCAGTACTTC. The rearrangement links TRBV2 to TRBJ2-7, with D hard to call. V was pared by 4 bases and J by 4 bases, with 8 bases between. The CDR3 extends over 12 amino acids. Germline V gene sequence: CDR1 SNHLY, CDR2 FYNNEI.